This TCR beta chain appears in the sequencing data of a study of cytomegalovirus exposure and HLA in healthy donors. The sample holds one count of this clone. Its matching antigen is unknown. CDR3 length: 17 amino acids. CDR1 is SNHLY and CDR2 is FYNNEI in the germline V gene. The ends were cut back, 7 bases at V and 0 bases at J, with 21 bases in the middle. Study-wide results and limits: Prediction of most subjects' HLA-A and HLA-B alleles by TCR beta sequences was reportedly accurate. The Asian-associated ancestry cluster reportedly had fewer N-insertions than the approximately 650-donor mean in a later analysis.

PCR used 60 Vbeta primers and 13 Jbeta primers. TCRdb's copy holds only in-frame clones and misses some; the assay was immunoSEQ multiplex PCR. The data hold more than 130,000 clones, with less than 85% observed a single time. This rearrangement joins TRBV2 to TRBJ1-1, with no clear D. Source material: PBMCs. The source is a man aged 40-50 years in good health and CMV-seropositive. CDR3 nucleotides: TGTGCCAGCAATGGCGGTCGGGGATTTCAGGTGAACACTGAAGCTTTCTTT. Protein sequence: CASNGGRGFQVNTEAFF.